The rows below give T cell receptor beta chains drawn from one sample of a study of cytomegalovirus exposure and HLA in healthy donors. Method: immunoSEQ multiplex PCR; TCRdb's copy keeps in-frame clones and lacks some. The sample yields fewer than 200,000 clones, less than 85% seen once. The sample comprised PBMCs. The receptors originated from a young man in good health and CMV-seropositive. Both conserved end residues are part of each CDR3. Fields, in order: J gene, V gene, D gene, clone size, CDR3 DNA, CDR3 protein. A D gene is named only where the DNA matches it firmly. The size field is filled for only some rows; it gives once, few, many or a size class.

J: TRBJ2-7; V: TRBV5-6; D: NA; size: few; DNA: TGTGCCAGCAGCTCTCACCGGGACACCCTCTACGAGCAGTACTTC; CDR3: CASSSHRDTLYEQYF
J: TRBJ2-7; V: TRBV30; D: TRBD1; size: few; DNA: TGTGCCTGGACTCCCGGGACAGGGGGCTACGAGCAGTACTTC; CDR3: CAWTPGTGGYEQYF
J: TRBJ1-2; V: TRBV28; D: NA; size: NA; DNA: TGTGCCAGCACCGAATCCGGGCCAGCTGGGGGGTACACCTTC; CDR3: CASTESGPAGGYTF
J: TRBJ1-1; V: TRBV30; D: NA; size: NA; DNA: TGTGCCTGGTGGAACCGACGGGGGGAAGCTTTCTTT; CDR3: CAWWNRRGEAFF
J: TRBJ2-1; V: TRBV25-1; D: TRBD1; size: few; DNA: TGTGCCAGCAGTCCCCCCGGACAGGGCAATGAGCAGTTCTTC; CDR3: CASSPPGQGNEQFF
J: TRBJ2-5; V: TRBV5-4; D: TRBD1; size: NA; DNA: TGTGCCAGCAGCTCAGCCGACAGGGGTATATTGGGGACCCAGTACTTC; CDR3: CASSSADRGILGTQYF
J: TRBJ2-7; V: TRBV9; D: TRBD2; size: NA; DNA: TGTGCCAGCAGCGTAGCAGCGGGAGCCTACGAGCAGTACTTC; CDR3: CASSVAAGAYEQYF
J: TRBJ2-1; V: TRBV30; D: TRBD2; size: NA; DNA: TGTGCCTGGACCGGCGAGCAGCGGGGCAATGAGCAGTTCTTC; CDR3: CAWTGEQRGNEQFF
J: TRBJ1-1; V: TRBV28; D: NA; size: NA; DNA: TGTGCCAGCAGTTTGAAGGGGTTTGGAGCTTTCTTT; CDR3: CASSLKGFGAFF
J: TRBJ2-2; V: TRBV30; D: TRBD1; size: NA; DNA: TGTGCAGCGCGGCCTCTAGAGGGGGCCTCTTGGCCCAAGGAGCTGTTTTTT; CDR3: CAARPLEGASWPKELFF
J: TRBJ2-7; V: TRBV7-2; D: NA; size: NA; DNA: TGTGCCAGCAGCTTTCCCGGGATTAGGTACGAGCAGTACTTC; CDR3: CASSFPGIRYEQYF
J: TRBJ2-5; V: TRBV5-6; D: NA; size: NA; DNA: TGTGCCAGGGGGAGGTCGGGCCAAGAGACCCAGTACTTC; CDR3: CARGRSGQETQYF
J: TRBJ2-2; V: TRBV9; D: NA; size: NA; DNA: TGTGCCAGCAGCGTAGGAGAGCGGCGCCCGACCGGGGAGCTGTTTTTT; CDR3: CASSVGERRPTGELFF
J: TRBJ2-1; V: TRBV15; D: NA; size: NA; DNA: TGTGCCACCAGCAGAGCCCGGGAGCAGTTCTTC; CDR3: CATSRAREQFF
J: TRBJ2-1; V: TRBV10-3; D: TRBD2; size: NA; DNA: TGTGCCATCAGGCCTTCCGCGGGAGGGCCTCGGGATGAGCAGTTCTTC; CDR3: CAIRPSAGGPRDEQFF
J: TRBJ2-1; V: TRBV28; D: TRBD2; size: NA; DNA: TGTGCCAGCAGTTATCCAGCGGGAGGGCCGACTCGTGAGCAGTTCTTC; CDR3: CASSYPAGGPTREQFF
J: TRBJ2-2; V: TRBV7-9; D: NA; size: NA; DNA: TGTGCCAGCAGCCCCTTCGGGGGAAACACCGGGGAGCTGTTTTTT; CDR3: CASSPFGGNTGELFF
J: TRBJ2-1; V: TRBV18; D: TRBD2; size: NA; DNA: TGTGCCAGCTCACCAGGGACTAGGGGCAATGAGCAGTTCTTC; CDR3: CASSPGTRGNEQFF
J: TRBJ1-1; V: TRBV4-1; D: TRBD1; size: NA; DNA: TGCGCCAGCAGCGACGCCGGGACAGGGGGCGGTCGCACTGAAGCTTTCTTT; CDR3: CASSDAGTGGGRTEAFF
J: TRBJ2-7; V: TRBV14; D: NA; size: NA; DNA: TGTGCCAGCAGCCAGGGGGCCTTCTACGAGCAGTACTTC; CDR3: CASSQGAFYEQYF
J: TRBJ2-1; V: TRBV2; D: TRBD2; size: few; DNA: TGTGCCAGCAGTGACAGGTCGGGGGGTTCCCGGGGGTTCTTC; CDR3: CASSDRSGGSRGFF
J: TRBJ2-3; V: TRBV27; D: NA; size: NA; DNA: TGTGCCAGCAGTTTAAAACGGGAGTGGAAAGATACGCAGTATTTT; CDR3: CASSLKREWKDTQYF
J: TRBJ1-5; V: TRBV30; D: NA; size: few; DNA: TGTGCTTCACAGGGACGGGGCGAGCCCCAGCATTTT; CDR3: CASQGRGEPQHF
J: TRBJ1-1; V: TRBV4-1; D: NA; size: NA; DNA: TGCGCCAGCAGCCAATACCAATTAGGGGACACTGAAGCTTTCTTT; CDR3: CASSQYQLGDTEAFF
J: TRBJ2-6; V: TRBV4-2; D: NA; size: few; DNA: TGTGCCAGCAGCCATGGGCCCCCCGACGGGGCCAACGTCCTGACTTTC; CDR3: CASSHGPPDGANVLTF
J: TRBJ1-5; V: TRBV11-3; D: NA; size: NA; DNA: TGTGCCAGCAGCTTAGGCCCCGGGTGGGGAGGCAATCAGCCCCAGCATTTT; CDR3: CASSLGPGWGGNQPQHF
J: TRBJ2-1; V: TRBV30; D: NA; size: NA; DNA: TGTGCCTGGAGTAGGGGAAGCTCCTACAATGAGCAGTTCTTC; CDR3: CAWSRGSSYNEQFF
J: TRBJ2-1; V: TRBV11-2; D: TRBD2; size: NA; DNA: TGTGCCAGCAGCGTAGCTAGCGGGGGGGCCTGGAATGAGCAGTTCTTC; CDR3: CASSVASGGAWNEQFF